This T cell receptor beta chain appears in the sequencing data of a study of OX40 agonist ivuxolimab in advanced cancers. Looking at the study overall: Three dose-escalation patients had partial responses: one with hepatocellular carcinoma and two with cutaneous melanoma.

Patients were ineligible given autoimmune disease history or systemic immunosuppression. This clone turned up a few times. Its antigen is currently unknown. Libraries were prepared by immunoSEQ multiplex PCR; TCRdb keeps only in-frame clonotypes and omits some of them. This table has 60,000 to 70,000 clones, about nine tenths appearing once. Whole-study results and caveats: Antigens targeted by the expanded peripheral T cells were not determined.

This sequence was found in an adult with an advanced solid tumor such as melanoma, head and neck, liver or kidney cancer. The starting material was CD4+ or CD8+ T cells sorted from blood, obtained in a trial of the OX40 agonist ivuxolimab.

The CDR3 bases are TGTGCCATCAGTCGGGACCGTTCAGTCTACGAGCAGTACTTC. Residues: CAISRDRSVYEQYF. The gene calls are TRBV10-3 and TRBJ2-7; D tentatively fits TRBD1 or TRBD2 (5 bases each). The V end was cut by 5 bases, the J end by 3 bases, with 14 bases between. Germline loops: CDR1 ENHRY, CDR2 SYGVKD. The CDR3 consists of 14 residues.